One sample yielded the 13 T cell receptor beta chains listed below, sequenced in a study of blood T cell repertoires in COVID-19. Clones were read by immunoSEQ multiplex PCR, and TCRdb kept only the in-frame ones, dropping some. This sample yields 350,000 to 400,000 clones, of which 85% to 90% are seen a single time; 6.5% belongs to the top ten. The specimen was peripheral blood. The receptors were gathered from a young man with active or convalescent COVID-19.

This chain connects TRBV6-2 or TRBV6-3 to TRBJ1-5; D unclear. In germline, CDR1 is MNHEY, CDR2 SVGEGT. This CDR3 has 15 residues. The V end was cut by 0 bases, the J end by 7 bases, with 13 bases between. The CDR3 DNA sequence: TGTGCCAGCAGTTACTCGGAGGTCAGCCCCCAGCCCCAGCATTTT. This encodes CASSYSEVSPQPQHF.

The CDR3 region has the DNA TGTGCCAGCAGTACAGGGGGCTCCTACGAGCAGTACTTC. This sequence encodes CASSTGGSYEQYF. This chain links TRBV6-6 with TRBJ2-7, with 8 bases that match TRBD1. There are 13 residues in the CDR3. Per the germline V gene, CDR1 is MNHNY and CDR2 is SVGAGI (reference sequence). J lost 0 bases, V lost 5 bases, and 0 bases had no gene match.

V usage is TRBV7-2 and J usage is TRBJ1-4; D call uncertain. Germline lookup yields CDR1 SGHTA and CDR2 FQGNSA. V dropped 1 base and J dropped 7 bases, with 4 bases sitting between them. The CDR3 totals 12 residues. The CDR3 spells CASSLVGEKLFF. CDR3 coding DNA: TGTGCCAGCAGCTTAGTCGGTGAAAAACTGTTTTTT. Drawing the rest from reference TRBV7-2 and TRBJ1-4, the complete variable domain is GAGVSQSPSNKVTEKGKDVELRCDPISGHTALYWYRQSLGQGLEFLIYFQGNSAPDKSGLPSDRFSAERTGGSVSTLTIQRTQQEDSAVYLCASSLVGEKLFFGSGTQLSVL.

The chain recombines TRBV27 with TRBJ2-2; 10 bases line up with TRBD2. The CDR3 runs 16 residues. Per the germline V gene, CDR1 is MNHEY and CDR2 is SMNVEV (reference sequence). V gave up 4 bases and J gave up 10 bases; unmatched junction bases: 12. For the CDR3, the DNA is TGTGCCAGCAGTTACCGGCGGTCTAGCGGGAGTTTGGAGCTGTTTTTT. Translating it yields CASSYRRSSGSLELFF.

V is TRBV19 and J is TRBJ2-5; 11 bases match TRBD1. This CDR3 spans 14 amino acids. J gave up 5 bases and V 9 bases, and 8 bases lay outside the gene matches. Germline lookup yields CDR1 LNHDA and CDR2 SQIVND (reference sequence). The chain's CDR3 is CASRRDRGWETQYF. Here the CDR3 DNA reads TGTGCCAGCCGCCGGGACAGGGGGTGGGAGACCCAGTACTTC.

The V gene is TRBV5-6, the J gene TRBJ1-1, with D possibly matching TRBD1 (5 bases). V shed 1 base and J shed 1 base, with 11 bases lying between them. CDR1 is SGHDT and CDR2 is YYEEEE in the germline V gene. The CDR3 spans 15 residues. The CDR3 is CASSLLGLGNTEAFF. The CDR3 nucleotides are TGTGCCAGCAGCTTGCTGGGGCTAGGGAACACTGAAGCTTTCTTT.

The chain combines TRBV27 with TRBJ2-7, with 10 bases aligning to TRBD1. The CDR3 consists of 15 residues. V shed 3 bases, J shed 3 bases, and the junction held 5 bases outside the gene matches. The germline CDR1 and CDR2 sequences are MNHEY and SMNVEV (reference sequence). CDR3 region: CASSFRQGAYYEQYF. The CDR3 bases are TGTGCCAGCAGTTTTCGACAGGGGGCATACTACGAGCAGTACTTC.

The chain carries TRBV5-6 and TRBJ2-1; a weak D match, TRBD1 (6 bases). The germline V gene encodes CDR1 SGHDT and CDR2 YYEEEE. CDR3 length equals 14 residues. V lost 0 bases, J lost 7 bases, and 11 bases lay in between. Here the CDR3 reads CASSLGGPGNEQFF. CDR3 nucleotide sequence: TGTGCCAGCAGCTTGGGGGGGCCGGGTAATGAGCAGTTCTTC.

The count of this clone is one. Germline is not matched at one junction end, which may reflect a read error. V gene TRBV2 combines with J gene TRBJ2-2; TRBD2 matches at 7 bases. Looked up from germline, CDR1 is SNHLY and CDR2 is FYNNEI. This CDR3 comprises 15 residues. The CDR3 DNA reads TGTGCCAGCAGGATACTAGCGACCAACACCGAGGAGCTGTTTTTT. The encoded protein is CASRILATNTEELFF.

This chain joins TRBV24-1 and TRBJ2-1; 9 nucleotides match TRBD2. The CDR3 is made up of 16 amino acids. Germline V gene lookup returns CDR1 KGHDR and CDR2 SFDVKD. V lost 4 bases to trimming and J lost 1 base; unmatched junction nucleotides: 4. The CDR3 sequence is CATSEYSGSSYNEQFF. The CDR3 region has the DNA TGTGCCACCAGTGAGTATAGCGGGAGTTCCTACAATGAGCAGTTCTTC.

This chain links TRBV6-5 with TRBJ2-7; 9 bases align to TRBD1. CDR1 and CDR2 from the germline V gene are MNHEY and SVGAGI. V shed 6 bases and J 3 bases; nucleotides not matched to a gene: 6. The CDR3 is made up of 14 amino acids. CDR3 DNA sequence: TGTGCCAGCAGCCCCGGGACAGGGAGCTACGAGCAGTACTTC. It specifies CASSPGTGSYEQYF.

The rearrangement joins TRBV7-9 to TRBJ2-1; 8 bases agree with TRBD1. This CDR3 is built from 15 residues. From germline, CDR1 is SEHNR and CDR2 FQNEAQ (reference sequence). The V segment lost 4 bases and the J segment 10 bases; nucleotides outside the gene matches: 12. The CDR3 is CASSSTGQGAREQFF. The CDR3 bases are TGTGCCAGCAGCTCCACCGGGCAGGGGGCTAGGGAGCAGTTCTTC.

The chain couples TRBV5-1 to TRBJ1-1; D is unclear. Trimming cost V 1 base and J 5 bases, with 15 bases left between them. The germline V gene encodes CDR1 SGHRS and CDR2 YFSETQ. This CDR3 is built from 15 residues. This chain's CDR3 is CASSLRQSPGTEAFF. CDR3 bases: TGCGCCAGCAGCTTGCGTCAGAGCCCGGGGACTGAAGCTTTCTTT.